The T cell receptor (beta chain) under discussion was sequenced for a study of blood T cell repertoires in COVID-19. On the study more broadly: Specimens from acute and convalescent COVID-19 originated in the United States, Italy and Spain. T cells, B-cell-depleted T cells, or PBMCs supplied cDNA or gDNA.

Sequenced by immunoSEQ multiplex PCR; TCRdb stores in-frame clones only, minus some. In the table there are about 140,000 clones, about three quarters of which are singletons. The clonotype originates from a woman of 80 years or more with active or convalescent COVID-19. The sample consisted of peripheral blood.

The CDR3 here is CASSQDYLDTQYF. The CDR3 DNA reads as TGTGCCAGCAGCCAGGACTATTTGGATACGCAGTATTTT. The chain links TRBV5-6 to TRBJ2-3, with TRBD2 as a possible D gene (6 bases). The V end was cut by 4 bases, the J end by 6 bases, with 12 bases between. This CDR3 is 13 amino acids long. Germline V gives CDR1 SGHDT, CDR2 YYEEEE.